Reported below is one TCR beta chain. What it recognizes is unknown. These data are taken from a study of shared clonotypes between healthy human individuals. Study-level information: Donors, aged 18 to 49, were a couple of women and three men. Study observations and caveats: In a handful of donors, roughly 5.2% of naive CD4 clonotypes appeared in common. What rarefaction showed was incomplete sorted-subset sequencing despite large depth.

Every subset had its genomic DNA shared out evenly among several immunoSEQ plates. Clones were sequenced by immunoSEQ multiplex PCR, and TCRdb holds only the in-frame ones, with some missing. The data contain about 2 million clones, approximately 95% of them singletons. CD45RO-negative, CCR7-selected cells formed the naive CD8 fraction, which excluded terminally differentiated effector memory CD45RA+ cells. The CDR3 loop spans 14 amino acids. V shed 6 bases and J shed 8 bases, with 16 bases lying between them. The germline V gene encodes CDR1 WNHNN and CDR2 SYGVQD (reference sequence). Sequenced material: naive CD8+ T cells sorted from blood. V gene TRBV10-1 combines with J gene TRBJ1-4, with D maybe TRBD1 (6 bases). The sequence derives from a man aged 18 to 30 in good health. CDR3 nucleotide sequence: TGCGCCAGCAGCGACGGGGGCGCAGGGGAAAAACTGTTTTTT. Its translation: CASSDGGAGEKLFF.